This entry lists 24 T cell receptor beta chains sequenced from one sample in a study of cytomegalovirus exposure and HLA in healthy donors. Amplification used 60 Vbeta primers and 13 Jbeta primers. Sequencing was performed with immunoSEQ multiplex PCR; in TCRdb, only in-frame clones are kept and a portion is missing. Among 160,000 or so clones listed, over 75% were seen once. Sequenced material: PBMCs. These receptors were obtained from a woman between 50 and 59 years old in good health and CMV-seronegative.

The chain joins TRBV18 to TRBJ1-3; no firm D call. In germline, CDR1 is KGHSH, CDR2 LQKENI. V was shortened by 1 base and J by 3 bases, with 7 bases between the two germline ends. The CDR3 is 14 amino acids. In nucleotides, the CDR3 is TGTGCCAGCTCACCACAGCGTCTTGGAAACACCATATATTTT. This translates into CASSPQRLGNTIYF.

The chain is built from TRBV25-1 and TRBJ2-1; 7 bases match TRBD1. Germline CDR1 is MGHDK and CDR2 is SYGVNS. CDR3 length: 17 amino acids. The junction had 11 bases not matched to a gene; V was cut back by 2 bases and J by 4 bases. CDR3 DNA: TGTGCCAGCAGTGAAATTCTCACAGGGGATGGGTACAATGAGCAGTTCTTC. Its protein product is CASSEILTGDGYNEQFF.

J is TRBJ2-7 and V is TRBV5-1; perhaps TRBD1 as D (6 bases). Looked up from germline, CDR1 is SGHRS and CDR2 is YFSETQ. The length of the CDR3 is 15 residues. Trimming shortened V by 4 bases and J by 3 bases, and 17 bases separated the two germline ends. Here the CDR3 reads CASSLTGSNIYEQYF. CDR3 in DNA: TGCGCCAGCAGCCTTACAGGGTCAAACATCTACGAGCAGTACTTC.

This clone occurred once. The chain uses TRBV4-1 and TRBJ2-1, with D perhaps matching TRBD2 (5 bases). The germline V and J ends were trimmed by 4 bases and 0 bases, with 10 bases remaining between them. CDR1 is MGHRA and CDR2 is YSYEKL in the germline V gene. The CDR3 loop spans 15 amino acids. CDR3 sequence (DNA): TGCGCCAGCAGCCTCCAGCGGAGCTCCTACAATGAGCAGTTCTTC. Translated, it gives CASSLQRSSYNEQFF.

The CDR3 bases are TGTGCCACCTCTTCCAGAAGTTCCTACAATGAGCAGTTCTTC. This codes for CATSSRSSYNEQFF. The gene calls are TRBV7-9 and TRBJ2-1; no clear D. The CDR3 is made up of 14 amino acids. Trimming left V 10 bases short and J 1 base short, with 14 bases between. Per the germline V gene, CDR1 is SEHNR and CDR2 is FQNEAQ (reference sequence).

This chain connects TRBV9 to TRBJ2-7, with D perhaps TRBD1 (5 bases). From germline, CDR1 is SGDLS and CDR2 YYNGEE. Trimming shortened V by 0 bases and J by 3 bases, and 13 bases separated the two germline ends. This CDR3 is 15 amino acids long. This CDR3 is CASSVDPTERYEQYF. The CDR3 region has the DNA TGTGCCAGCAGCGTAGATCCGACAGAGCGCTACGAGCAGTACTTC.

CDR3 nucleotides: TGTGCCAGCAGTGAAGACAGGGTTAACACCGGGGAGCTGTTTTTT. It translates to CASSEDRVNTGELFF. J is TRBJ2-2 and V is TRBV9; 7 nucleotides line up with TRBD1. Trimming at V came to 5 bases and at J to 2 bases, leaving 6 bases not matched to a gene. Germline V gene lookup returns CDR1 SGDLS and CDR2 YYNGEE. The CDR3 is 15 residues long. Drawing the rest from reference TRBV9 and TRBJ2-2, the complete variable domain is DSGVTQTPKHLITATGQRVTLRCSPRSGDLSVYWYQQSLDQGLQFLIQYYNGEERAKGNILERFSAQQFPDLHSELNLSSLELGDSALYFCASSEDRVNTGELFFGEGSRLTVL.

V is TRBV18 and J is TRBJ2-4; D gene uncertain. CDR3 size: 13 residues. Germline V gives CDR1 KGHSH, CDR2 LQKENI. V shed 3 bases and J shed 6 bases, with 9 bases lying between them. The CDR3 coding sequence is TGTGCCAGCTCACCTAGCTCCCCAAACATTCAGTACTTC. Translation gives CASSPSSPNIQYF.

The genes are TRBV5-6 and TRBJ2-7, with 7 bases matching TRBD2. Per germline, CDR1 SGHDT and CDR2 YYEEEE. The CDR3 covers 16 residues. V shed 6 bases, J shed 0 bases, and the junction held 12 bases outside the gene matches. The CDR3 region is CASKSSGLGSSYEQYF. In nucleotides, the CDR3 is TGTGCCAGCAAATCTAGCGGTTTGGGGAGCTCCTACGAGCAGTACTTC.

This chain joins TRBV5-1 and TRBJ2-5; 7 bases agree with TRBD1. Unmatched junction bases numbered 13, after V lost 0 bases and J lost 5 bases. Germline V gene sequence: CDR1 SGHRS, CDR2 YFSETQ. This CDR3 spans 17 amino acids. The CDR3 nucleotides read TGCGCCAGCAGCTTGGCCCGGGACAGTTCGAATCGGGAGACCCAGTACTTC. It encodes CASSLARDSSNRETQYF. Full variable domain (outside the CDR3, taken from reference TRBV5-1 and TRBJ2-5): KAGVTQTPRYLIKTRGQQVTLSCSPISGHRSVSWYQQTPGQGLQFLFEYFSETQRNKGNFPGRFSGRQFSNSRSEMNVSTLELGDSALYLCASSLARDSSNRETQYFGPGTRLLVL.

In nucleotides, the CDR3 is TGCGCCAGCAGCCAAATTTCAGCGGGGGGGCAGTATTTT. Residues: CASSQISAGGQYF. The chain couples TRBV4-3 to TRBJ2-3; the match to TRBD2 covers 9 bases. The CDR3 length is 13 residues. With 2 bases clipped from V and 11 bases from J, the junction kept 5 bases outside the gene matches. Germline V gene sequence: CDR1 LGHNA, CDR2 YSLEER.

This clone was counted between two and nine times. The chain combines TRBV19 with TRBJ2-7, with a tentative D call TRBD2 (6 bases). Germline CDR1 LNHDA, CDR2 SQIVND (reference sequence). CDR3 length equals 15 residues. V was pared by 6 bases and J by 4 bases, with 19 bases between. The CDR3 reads CASRRERPTLYEQYF. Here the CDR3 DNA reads TGTGCCAGTAGGCGGGAAAGACCCACACTGTACGAGCAGTACTTC.

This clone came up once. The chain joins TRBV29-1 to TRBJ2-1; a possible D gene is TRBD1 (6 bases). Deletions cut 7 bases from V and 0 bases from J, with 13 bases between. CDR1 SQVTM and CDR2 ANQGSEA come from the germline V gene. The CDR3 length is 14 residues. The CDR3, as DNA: TGCAGCGAAATACAGGGACCCTCCTACAATGAGCAGTTCTTC. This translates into CSEIQGPSYNEQFF.

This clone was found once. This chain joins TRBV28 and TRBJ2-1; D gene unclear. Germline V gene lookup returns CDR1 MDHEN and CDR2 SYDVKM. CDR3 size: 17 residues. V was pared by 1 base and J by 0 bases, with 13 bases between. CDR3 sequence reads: CASSLLFVLNSYNEQFF. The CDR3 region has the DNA TGTGCCAGCAGTTTATTATTTGTACTGAACTCCTACAATGAGCAGTTCTTC.

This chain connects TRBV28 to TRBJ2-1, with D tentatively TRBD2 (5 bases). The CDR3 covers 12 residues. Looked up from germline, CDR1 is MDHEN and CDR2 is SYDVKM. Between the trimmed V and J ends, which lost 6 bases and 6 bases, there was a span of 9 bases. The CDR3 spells CASRTGLNEQFF. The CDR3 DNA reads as TGTGCCAGCAGAACCGGACTCAATGAGCAGTTCTTC.

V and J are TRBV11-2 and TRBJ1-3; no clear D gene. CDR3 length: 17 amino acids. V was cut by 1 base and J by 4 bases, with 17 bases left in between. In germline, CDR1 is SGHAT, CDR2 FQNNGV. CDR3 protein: CASSLGAWSYRGNTIYF. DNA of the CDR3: TGTGCCAGCAGCTTAGGCGCATGGAGCTATAGGGGAAACACCATATATTTT. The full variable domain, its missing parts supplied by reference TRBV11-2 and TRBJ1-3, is EAGVAQSPRYKIIEKRQSVAFWCNPISGHATLYWYQQILGQGPKLLIQFQNNGVVDDSQLPKDRFSAERLKGVDSTLKIQPAKLEDSAVYLCASSLGAWSYRGNTIYFGEGSWLTVV.

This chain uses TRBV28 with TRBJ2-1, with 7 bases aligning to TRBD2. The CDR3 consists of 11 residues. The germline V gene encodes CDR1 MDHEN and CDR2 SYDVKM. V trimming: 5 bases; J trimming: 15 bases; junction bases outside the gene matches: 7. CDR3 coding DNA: TGTGCCAGCAGTATGCGCGGGAGTAGGTTCTTC. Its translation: CASSMRGSRFF.

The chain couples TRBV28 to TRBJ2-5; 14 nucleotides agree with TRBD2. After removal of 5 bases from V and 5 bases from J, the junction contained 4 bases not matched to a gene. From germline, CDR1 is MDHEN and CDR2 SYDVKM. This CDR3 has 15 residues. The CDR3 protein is CASSGGTSGSETQYF. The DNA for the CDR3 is TGTGCCAGCAGTGGGGGGACTAGCGGGAGTGAGACCCAGTACTTC. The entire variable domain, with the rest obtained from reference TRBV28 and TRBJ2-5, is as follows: DVKVTQSSRYLVKRTGEKVFLECVQDMDHENMFWYRQDPGLGLRLIYFSYDVKMKEKGDIPEGYSVSREKKERFSLILESASTNQTSMYLCASSGGTSGSETQYFGPGTRLLVL.

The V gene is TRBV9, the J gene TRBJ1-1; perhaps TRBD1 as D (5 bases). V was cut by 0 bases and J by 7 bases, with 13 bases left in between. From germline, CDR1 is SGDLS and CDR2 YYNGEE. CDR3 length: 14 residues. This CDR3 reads CASSVGGGGGEAFF. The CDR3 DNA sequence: TGTGCCAGCAGCGTAGGCGGCGGCGGGGGTGAAGCTTTCTTT. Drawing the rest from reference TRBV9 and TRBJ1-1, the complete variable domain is DSGVTQTPKHLITATGQRVTLRCSPRSGDLSVYWYQQSLDQGLQFLIQYYNGEERAKGNILERFSAQQFPDLHSELNLSSLELGDSALYFCASSVGGGGGEAFFGQGTRLTVV.

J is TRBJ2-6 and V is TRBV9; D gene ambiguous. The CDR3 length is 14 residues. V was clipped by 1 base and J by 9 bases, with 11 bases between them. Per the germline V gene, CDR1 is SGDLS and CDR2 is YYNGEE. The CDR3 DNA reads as TGTGCCAGCAGCGTAAATGACTGGATCAACGTCCTGACTTTC. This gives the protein CASSVNDWINVLTF. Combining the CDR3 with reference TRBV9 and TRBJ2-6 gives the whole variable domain DSGVTQTPKHLITATGQRVTLRCSPRSGDLSVYWYQQSLDQGLQFLIQYYNGEERAKGNILERFSAQQFPDLHSELNLSSLELGDSALYFCASSVNDWINVLTFGAGSRLTVL.

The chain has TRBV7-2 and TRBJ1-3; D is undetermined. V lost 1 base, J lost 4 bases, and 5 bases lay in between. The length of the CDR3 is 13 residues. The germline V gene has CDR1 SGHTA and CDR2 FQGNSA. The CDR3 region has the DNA TGTGCCAGCAGCTTAGGAGGGGGAAACACCATATATTTT. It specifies CASSLGGGNTIYF.

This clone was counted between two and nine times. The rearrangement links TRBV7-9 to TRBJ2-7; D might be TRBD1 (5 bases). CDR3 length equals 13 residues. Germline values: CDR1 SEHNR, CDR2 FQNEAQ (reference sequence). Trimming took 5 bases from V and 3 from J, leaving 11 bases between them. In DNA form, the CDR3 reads TGTGCCAGCAGCCCTGGGGCCGGCTACGAGCAGTACTTC. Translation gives CASSPGAGYEQYF.

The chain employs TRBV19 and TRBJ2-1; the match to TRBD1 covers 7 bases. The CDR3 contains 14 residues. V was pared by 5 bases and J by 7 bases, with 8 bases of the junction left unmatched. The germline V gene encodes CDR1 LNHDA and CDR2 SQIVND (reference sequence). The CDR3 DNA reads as TGTGCCAGTAGTGTCGACAGGGTCGGGAATGAGCAGTTCTTC. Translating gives CASSVDRVGNEQFF.

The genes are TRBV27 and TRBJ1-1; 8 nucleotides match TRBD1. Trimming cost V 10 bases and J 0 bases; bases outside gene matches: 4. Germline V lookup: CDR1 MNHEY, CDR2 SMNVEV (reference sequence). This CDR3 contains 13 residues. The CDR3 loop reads CATQGAMNTEAFF. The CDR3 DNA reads TGTGCCACGCAGGGGGCGATGAACACTGAAGCTTTCTTT.